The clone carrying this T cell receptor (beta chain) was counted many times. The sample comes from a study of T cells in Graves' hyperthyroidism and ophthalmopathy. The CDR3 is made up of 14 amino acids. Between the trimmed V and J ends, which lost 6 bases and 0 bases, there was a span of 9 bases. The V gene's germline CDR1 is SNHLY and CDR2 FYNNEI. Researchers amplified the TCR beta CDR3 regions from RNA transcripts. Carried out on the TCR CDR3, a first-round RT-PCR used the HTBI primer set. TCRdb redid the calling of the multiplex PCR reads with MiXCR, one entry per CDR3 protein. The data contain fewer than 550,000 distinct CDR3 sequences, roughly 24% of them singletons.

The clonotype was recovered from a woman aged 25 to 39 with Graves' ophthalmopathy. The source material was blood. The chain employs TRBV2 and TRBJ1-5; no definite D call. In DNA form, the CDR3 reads TGTGCCAGCAGCCAAACAAGTAGCAATCAGCCCCAGCATTTT. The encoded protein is CASSQTSSNQPQHF.